This T cell receptor (beta chain) was identified during a study of control samples from healthy donors and cancer patients. Germline CDR1 reads SNHLY; CDR2 reads FYNNEI. This CDR3 is built from 15 residues. With 4 bases clipped from V and 2 bases from J, the junction kept 6 bases outside the gene matches. Some clones are missing from TCRdb's copy, which holds only in-frame ones; the method was immunoSEQ multiplex PCR. This table holds over 90,000 clones, about 90% found once. The source of this sequence is a woman aged 18-29 years in good health. Sequenced input: blood. The J gene is TRBJ2-3, the V gene TRBV2; 7 positions match TRBD2. The CDR3 coding sequence is TGTGCCAGCAGTGCTAGGGGAGGGGACACAGATACGCAGTATTTT. Translation gives CASSARGGDTDTQYF.